A single sample is the source of the 24 T cell receptor beta chains below, sequenced in a study of beta chain features in type 1 diabetes. Expressed TCRB transcripts were sequenced after all isolated RNA was converted to cDNA. Assay used: immunoSEQ multiplex PCR; TCRdb lists only in-frame clones, some missing. The table lists about 220,000 clones, about a tenth of them singletons. Sequencing was performed on central memory CD4+ T cells from blood. These receptors were collected from a man aged 18 to 29 in good health.

V is TRBV5-1 and J is TRBJ2-5; the D gene is possibly TRBD2 (6 bases). V shed 4 bases and J shed 4 bases, with 17 bases lying between them. CDR1 and CDR2 (germline): SGHRS, YFSETQ. CDR3 length: 15 amino acids. CDR3 amino acids: CASSLTGDAAETQYF. DNA for the CDR3: TGCGCCAGCAGCCTCACGGGGGACGCAGCAGAGACCCAGTACTTC.

There are a few counts of this clone. V usage is TRBV11-2 and J usage is TRBJ2-7; D is possibly TRBD2 (5 bases). V shed 4 bases and J shed 0 bases, with 13 bases lying between them. The CDR3 sequence is 15 residues long. From germline, CDR1 is SGHAT and CDR2 FQNNGV. The CDR3 here is CASSWRTFSSYEQYF. The DNA of the CDR3 is TGTGCCAGCAGCTGGCGGACTTTCAGCTCCTACGAGCAGTACTTC.

This clone was detected only a few times. The rearrangement uses TRBV7-2 and TRBJ2-5; 9 bases map to TRBD2. CDR3 size: 16 residues. Germline assignment: CDR1 SGHTA and CDR2 FQGNSA. The trim removed 1 base at V and 2 bases at J, leaving 5 bases unmatched. The CDR3 spells CASSLGGLADQETQYF. The CDR3 bases are TGTGCCAGCAGCTTAGGGGGACTAGCTGATCAAGAGACCCAGTACTTC.

The chain uses TRBV29-1 and TRBJ2-7, with D possibly matching TRBD1 (6 bases). The V end was cut by 4 bases, the J end by 2 bases, with 15 bases between. Germline V gives CDR1 SQVTM, CDR2 ANQGSEA. The CDR3 extends over 14 amino acids. CDR3 in DNA: TGCAGCGTTGGAGGTGGGGGCCCGACCTACGAGCAGTACTTC. The encoded protein is CSVGGGGPTYEQYF.

This clone has a handful of counts. The chain links TRBV4-2 to TRBJ1-2, with 10 bases fitting TRBD1. The CDR3 length is 16 residues. The germline V gene encodes CDR1 LGHNA and CDR2 YNFKEQ. The junction had 5 bases not matched to a gene; V was cut back by 0 bases and J by 4 bases. The CDR3 sequence: CASSQDLRDRGYGYTF. The CDR3 coding sequence is TGTGCCAGCAGCCAAGATCTACGGGACAGGGGCTATGGCTACACCTTC.

This clone was found many times. The rearrangement joins TRBV30 to TRBJ2-1; TRBD2 matches at 10 bases. The CDR3 covers 16 residues. Per the germline V gene, CDR1 is GTSNPN and CDR2 is SVGIG (reference sequence). After removal of 0 bases from V and 8 bases from J, the junction contained 10 bases not matched to a gene. CDR3 residues: CAWSVWASGSRYEQFF. In nucleotides, the CDR3 is TGTGCCTGGAGTGTGTGGGCTAGCGGGAGTCGTTATGAGCAGTTCTTC.

The chain combines TRBV29-1 with TRBJ2-1, with D perhaps TRBD2 (5 bases). The CDR3 is 11 residues long. V was pared by 4 bases and J by 10 bases, with 11 bases between. The germline V gene encodes CDR1 SQVTM and CDR2 ANQGSEA. The chain's CDR3 is CSVGTSWEQFF. For the CDR3, the DNA is TGCAGCGTTGGGACTTCCTGGGAGCAGTTCTTC.

The chain employs TRBV7-6 and TRBJ2-1; 8 bases align to TRBD1. Trimming took 6 bases from V and 3 from J; bases not matched to a gene: 10. The CDR3 covers 16 residues. Germline loops: CDR1 SGHVS, CDR2 FNYEAQ. CDR3: CASSKLPGQVYNEQFF. The DNA for the CDR3 is TGTGCCAGCAGTAAGCTGCCGGGACAGGTCTACAATGAGCAGTTCTTC.

This clone has more than one count but fewer than ten. The rearrangement links TRBV4-3 to TRBJ1-4; 11 bases align to TRBD1. V lost 0 bases to trimming and J lost 5 bases; unmatched junction nucleotides: 11. The CDR3 extends over 19 amino acids. CDR1 is LGHNA, CDR2 YSLEER, per germline. The CDR3 loop is CASSQDPPGQGDWNEKLFF. In DNA form, the CDR3 reads TGCGCCAGCAGCCAAGACCCTCCGGGACAGGGGGATTGGAATGAAAAACTGTTTTTT.

The sample holds a few counts of this clone. V gene TRBV7-9 combines with J gene TRBJ2-7, with D hard to call. The germline CDR1 and CDR2 sequences are SEHNR and FQNEAQ (reference sequence). Trimming took off 4 bases at V and 2 bases at J, with 12 bases between the two ends. There are 14 residues in the CDR3. CDR3 amino acids: CASSSDLPPYEQYF. The CDR3 nucleotides read TGTGCCAGCAGCTCGGACCTCCCCCCCTACGAGCAGTACTTC.

This clone was recorded at least ten times. This CDR3 is also generated by other DNA sequences in the sample. The chain has TRBV2 and TRBJ2-5, with D unresolved. Germline V gene lookup returns CDR1 SNHLY and CDR2 FYNNEI. The V gene lost 2 bases and the J gene lost 4 bases, with 11 bases spanning the gap. This CDR3 has 14 residues. For the CDR3, the DNA is TGTGCCAGCAGTGAACTCGTGCCGGGAGAGACCCAGTACTTC. It is translated as CASSELVPGETQYF.

This clone has just a few counts. The chain links TRBV7-8 to TRBJ2-1, with D unclear. The length of the CDR3 is 14 residues. Germline CDR1 is SGHVS and CDR2 is FQNEAQ. Trimming removed 1 base at V and 4 bases at J, with 8 bases between. DNA of the CDR3: TGTGCCAGCAGCTTAGGCGACATTTACAATGAGCAGTTCTTC. Amino acids: CASSLGDIYNEQFF.

This clone was seen only a few times. A junction end diverges from the germline sequence, so it may reflect a read error. The V and J genes are TRBV7-3 and TRBJ2-5, with D perhaps TRBD1 or TRBD2 (5 bases each). The CDR3 runs to 14 residues. CDR1 and CDR2 (germline): SGHTA, FQGTGA. The CDR3 DNA is TGTGCTAGCAGCTCATCCAACGAGGGGGAGACCCAGTACTTC. Amino acid sequence: CASSSSNEGETQYF. The full variable domain, rest sourced from reference TRBV7-3 and TRBJ2-5, is GAGVSQTPSNKVTEKGKYVELRCDPISGHTALYWYRQSLGQGPEFLIYFQGTGAADDSGLPNDRFFAVRPEGSVSTLKIQRTERGDSAVYLCASSSSNEGETQYFGPGTRLLVL.

The V gene is TRBV10-3, the J gene TRBJ2-2; weak D call: TRBD1 (6 bases). CDR1 and CDR2 (germline): ENHRY, SYGVKD. The CDR3 has 16 residues. The V gene lost 0 bases and the J gene lost 6 bases, with 14 bases spanning the gap. CDR3 amino acids: CAISESTIRGAGELFF. CDR3 DNA: TGTGCCATCAGTGAGTCGACCATCAGGGGAGCCGGGGAGCTGTTTTTT.

Only a few counts were recorded for this clone. The V call is TRBV6-5, the J call TRBJ2-7, with D perhaps given as TRBD1 or TRBD2 (5 bases each). The germline V gene has CDR1 MNHEY and CDR2 SVGAGI. The CDR3 extends over 15 amino acids. V was cut by 4 bases and J by 1 base, with 14 bases left in between. CDR3 region: CASSSTGTASYEQYF. The CDR3 DNA reads TGTGCCAGCAGTTCCACCGGGACCGCTTCCTACGAGCAGTACTTC.

The sample holds many counts of this clone. The chain joins TRBV27 to TRBJ2-7; D is unresolved. With 2 bases removed from V and 1 base from J, the gap between germline ends came to 9 bases. The germline V gene has CDR1 MNHEY and CDR2 SMNVEV (reference sequence). The CDR3 has 14 amino acids. The CDR3 nucleotides read TGTGCCAGCAGTTTAAATGGGCCGTCCTACGAGCAGTACTTC. This sequence encodes CASSLNGPSYEQYF.

This clone turned up a few times. The chain couples TRBV28 to TRBJ2-1; no reliable D call. With 4 bases removed from V and 10 bases from J, the gap between germline ends came to 11 bases. Germline V gene lookup returns CDR1 MDHEN and CDR2 SYDVKM. The CDR3 contains 12 residues. The CDR3 spells CASSSPSREQFF. Here the CDR3 DNA reads TGTGCCAGCAGTTCGCCCAGTCGCGAGCAGTTCTTC.

The chain uses TRBV15 and TRBJ2-1; D may correspond to TRBD1 or TRBD2 (5 bases each). Trimming removed 8 bases at V and 5 bases at J, with 16 bases between. This CDR3 spans 14 amino acids. Germline loops: CDR1 LNHNV, CDR2 YYDKDF (reference sequence). The CDR3 is CATSKWGYNNEQFF. The CDR3, as DNA: TGTGCCACCTCCAAGTGGGGGTACAACAATGAGCAGTTCTTC.

For this clone: One base separates it from a far larger clone, so it is likely a read error. The gene calls are TRBV29-1 and TRBJ2-1, with D possibly matching TRBD2 (6 bases). Trimming left V 7 bases short and J 5 bases short, with 18 bases between. Germline values: CDR1 SQVTM, CDR2 ANQGSEA. The length of the CDR3 is 14 residues. The CDR3 loop reads CSAPMTDYNNEQFF. CDR3 nucleotides: TGCAGCGCTCCAATGACGGACTACAACAATGAGCAGTTCTTC.

V usage is TRBV7-3 and J usage is TRBJ2-1, with D hard to call. The CDR3 sequence is 14 residues long. CDR1 and CDR2 (germline): SGHTA, FQGTGA. The V end was cut by 4 bases, the J end by 4 bases, with 11 bases between. CDR3: CASSSMPEYNEQFF. CDR3 DNA sequence: TGTGCCAGCAGCTCCATGCCAGAATACAATGAGCAGTTCTTC.

About this clone: A read error may be the cause here, since a much bigger clone is one base away. CDR3 sequence: CAWRPGGAGEETQYF. The CDR3 bases are TGTGCCTGGAGGCCCGGCGGCGCGGGAGAAGAGACCCAGTACTTC. The chain links TRBV30 to TRBJ2-5, with 7 bases identical to TRBD2. After removal of 3 bases from V and 3 bases from J, the junction contained 10 bases not matched to a gene. This CDR3 is 15 amino acids long. Germline CDR1 and CDR2: GTSNPN and SVGIG (reference sequence).

The chain links TRBV6-1 to TRBJ1-3; D remains ambiguous. Deletions cut 3 bases from V and 0 bases from J, with 9 bases between. Germline values: CDR1 MNHNS, CDR2 SASEGT. The CDR3 sequence is 15 residues long. The CDR3 region is CASSDNFHSGNTIYF. As DNA, the CDR3 is TGTGCCAGCAGTGATAACTTCCACTCTGGAAACACCATATATTTT.

The chain links TRBV5-1 to TRBJ2-6; D uncertain. This CDR3 is 16 amino acids long. Looked up from germline, CDR1 is SGHRS and CDR2 is YFSETQ. With 3 bases removed from V and 0 bases from J, the gap between germline ends came to 10 bases. The CDR3, as DNA: TGCGCCAGCAGCTCCATTGGGTACTCTGGGGCCAACGTCCTGACTTTC. Its protein is CASSSIGYSGANVLTF.

The V call is TRBV25-1, the J call TRBJ2-7, with D maybe TRBD1 (5 bases). CDR3 size: 12 residues. Germline V gene sequence: CDR1 MGHDK, CDR2 SYGVNS. Trimming cost V 6 bases and J 4 bases, with 10 bases left between them. The DNA for the CDR3 is TGTGCCAGCAGCAGGGATTTTTACGAGCAGTACTTC. This translates into CASSRDFYEQYF.